The 22 T cell receptor beta chains reported below all come from one sample, sequenced in a study of control samples from healthy donors and cancer patients (dated by TCRdb to about 2020). Libraries were constructed by the immunoSEQ multiplex PCR assay. TCRdb limited this immuneACCESS table to in-frame rearrangements with V and J called. A share of clones is missing; checked studies link under half to unresolved V genes, and the rest is unexplained. Recorded for this sample are about 75,000 clones; roughly 94% of them occurred a single time. Clones ranked in the top ten supply over 5% of the sample. The specimen was blood. The receptors shown here come from a woman aged 40 to 50 in good health.

The chain couples TRBV4-3 to TRBJ2-6; D may match TRBD1 or TRBD2 (5 bases each). This CDR3 region has 16 residues. The V gene lost 3 bases and the J gene lost 0 bases, with 9 bases spanning the gap. Germline loops: CDR1 LGHNA, CDR2 YSLEER. The CDR3 reads CASSQGDGSGANVLTF. The CDR3 bases are TGCGCCAGCAGCCAGGGGGACGGCTCTGGGGCCAACGTCCTGACTTTC.

The chain is built from TRBV14 and TRBJ2-2; tentatively, D is TRBD2 (6 bases). This CDR3 is 18 amino acids long. Germline lookup yields CDR1 SGHDN and CDR2 FVKESK. Trimming removed 3 bases from V and 4 bases from J, with 21 bases in between. The chain's CDR3 is CASSQLTRSHRTTGELFF. In DNA, the CDR3 is TGTGCCAGCAGCCAGCTGACTAGATCGCACCGAACCACCGGGGAGCTGTTTTTT.

The rearrangement links TRBV21-1 to TRBJ1-3; the D segment call TRBD1 is taken from the table without a DNA check. TRBV21-1 is marked as a pseudogene. The CDR3 loop spans 17 amino acids. CDR3 sequence (DNA): TGTGCCAGCAGCTCCGTTACCTCAGGGGGCGGTGGAAACACCATATATTTT. Amino acid sequence: CASSSVTSGGGGNTIYF.

The rearrangement links TRBV6-5 to TRBJ2-7; D ambiguous. This CDR3 is 15 amino acids long. The ends were cut back, 7 bases at V and 4 bases at J, with 20 bases in the middle. Germline loops: CDR1 MNHEY, CDR2 SVGAGI. CDR3 protein: CASILEPNRIYEQYF. CDR3 sequence (DNA): TGTGCCAGCATCCTCGAACCCAACCGAATATACGAGCAGTACTTC.

The chain is built from TRBV7-9 and TRBJ1-2, with D uncertain. Trimming left V 5 bases short and J 4 bases short, with 14 bases between. CDR3 size: 14 residues. CDR1 SEHNR and CDR2 FQNEAQ come from the germline V gene (reference sequence). In DNA form, the CDR3 reads TGTGCCAGCAGCCAATGGATCTCTAGCTATGGCTACACCTTC. Residues: CASSQWISSYGYTF.

The chain uses TRBV6-5 and TRBJ2-7; a weak D match, TRBD2 (5 bases). CDR1 is MNHEY and CDR2 is SVGAGI in the germline V gene. The CDR3 spans 13 residues. V lost 0 bases to trimming and J lost 6 bases, with 9 bases between them. CDR3 coding DNA: TGTGCCAGCAGTTACTCTTGGGGAGCCGAGCAGTACTTC. Translating gives CASSYSWGAEQYF.

This rearrangement joins TRBV6-5 to TRBJ1-1; D might be TRBD1 (5 bases). CDR3 length: 15 amino acids. The germline V gene encodes CDR1 MNHEY and CDR2 SVGAGI. V dropped 0 bases and J dropped 2 bases, with 10 bases sitting between them. CDR3 bases: TGTGCCAGCAGTTACTCAGGGGTACAAAACACTGAAGCTTTCTTT. Residues: CASSYSGVQNTEAFF.

The chain joins TRBV7-9 to TRBJ2-1; 8 nucleotides match TRBD2. Germline V gene data show CDR1 as SEHNR and CDR2 as FQNEAQ (reference sequence). CDR3 length: 15 amino acids. V dropped 6 bases and J dropped 3; count of bases not matched to a gene: 7. The chain's CDR3 is CASSYRGGGYNEQFF. The CDR3 DNA is TGTGCCAGCAGTTATCGGGGGGGCGGCTACAATGAGCAGTTCTTC.

V usage is TRBV11-2 and J usage is TRBJ1-4; D gene unclear. V lost 3 bases and J lost 4, with 0 bases in between. The CDR3 contains 11 residues. Looked up from germline, CDR1 is SGHAT and CDR2 is FQNNGV. CDR3 sequence reads: CASSFNEKLFF. For the CDR3, the DNA is TGTGCCAGCAGCTTTAATGAAAAACTGTTTTTT.

The chain links TRBV11-1 to TRBJ1-6, with 9 bases fitting TRBD1. J gave up 10 bases and V 0 bases, and 7 bases lay outside the gene matches. Germline assignment: CDR1 SGHAT and CDR2 FQDESV (reference sequence). This CDR3 is 16 amino acids long. The CDR3 DNA is TGTGCCAGCAGCTTAGCAAACAGGGGGCTTCGATCACCCCTCCACTTT. This sequence encodes CASSLANRGLRSPLHF.

The chain joins TRBV7-3 to TRBJ2-5; 7 nucleotides align to TRBD2. V lost 5 bases and J lost 5; bases outside the gene matches: 5. Germline V gene data show CDR1 as SGHTA and CDR2 as FQGTGA. This CDR3 spans 13 amino acids. CDR3 sequence: CASSLREGETQYF. CDR3 nucleotides: TGTGCCAGCAGCCTCAGGGAGGGCGAGACCCAGTACTTC. Variable domain in full (rest from reference TRBV7-3 and TRBJ2-5): GAGVSQTPSNKVTEKGKYVELRCDPISGHTALYWYRQSLGQGPEFLIYFQGTGAADDSGLPNDRFFAVRPEGSVSTLKIQRTERGDSAVYLCASSLREGETQYFGPGTRLLVL.

The gene calls are TRBV5-1 and TRBJ1-5, with D unclear. This CDR3 contains 15 residues. The V end was cut by 0 bases, the J end by 3 bases, with 10 bases between. CDR1 is SGHRS and CDR2 is YFSETQ in the germline V gene. The CDR3 DNA is TGCGCCAGCAGCTTGGCGGGGATCCCCAATCAGCCCCAGCATTTT. It codes for CASSLAGIPNQPQHF.

V gene TRBV6-2 or TRBV6-3 combines with J gene TRBJ1-1; the match to TRBD1 covers 9 bases. V shed 0 bases, J shed 1 base, and the junction held 6 bases outside the gene matches. The CDR3 totals 17 residues. Per the germline V gene, CDR1 is MNHEY and CDR2 is SVGEGT. CDR3 loop: CASSYSNRDRENTEAFF. CDR3 bases: TGTGCCAGCAGTTACTCGAACCGGGACAGGGAGAACACTGAAGCTTTCTTT.

The chain recombines TRBV7-7 with TRBJ1-3; 8 bases fit TRBD1. Trimming removed 3 bases from V and 2 bases from J; junction bases left unmatched: 3. The CDR3 contains 15 residues. From germline, CDR1 is SSHAT and CDR2 FNYEAQ (reference sequence). The CDR3 loop reads CASSFDRGAGNTIYF. The CDR3 DNA sequence: TGTGCCAGCAGCTTCGACAGGGGAGCTGGAAACACCATATATTTT.

The chain combines TRBV3-1 (or the pseudogene TRBV3-2) with TRBJ1-1; D might be TRBD1 (5 bases). Trimming pared 4 bases from V and 2 bases from J, leaving 11 bases between. Germline lookup yields CDR1 LGHDT and CDR2 YNNKEL (reference sequence). CDR3 length equals 14 residues. Here the CDR3 DNA reads TGTGCCAGCAGCCCCCGAGGGACTAACACTGAAGCTTTCTTT. Amino acids: CASSPRGTNTEAFF.

This chain connects TRBV6-5 to TRBJ1-1; no clear D. CDR1 is MNHEY, CDR2 SVGAGI, per germline. The V and J ends lost 6 bases and 8 bases respectively, with 16 bases between them. CDR3 length: 13 amino acids. CDR3 sequence (DNA): TGTGCCAGCAGCACCCCAACCCTGGCGGAAGCTTTCTTT. Amino acids: CASSTPTLAEAFF.

The rearrangement joins TRBV25-1 to TRBJ2-2; 9 nucleotides match TRBD1. V trimming: 5 bases; J trimming: 5 bases; junction bases outside the gene matches: 15. The CDR3 contains 18 residues. The germline V gene has CDR1 MGHDK and CDR2 SYGVNS. CDR3 sequence reads: CASSNTGGEELYTGELFF. The CDR3 bases are TGTGCCAGCAGTAATACAGGGGGCGAGGAGTTGTATACCGGGGAGCTGTTTTTT.

In this sample, this clone turned up once. The rearrangement links TRBV9 to TRBJ1-1; D remains ambiguous. The CDR3 covers 15 residues. V was cut by 0 bases and J by 1 base, with 10 bases left in between. Germline values: CDR1 SGDLS, CDR2 YYNGEE. CDR3 nucleotide sequence: TGTGCCAGCAGCGTAGATGGCCGCCAGAACACTGAAGCTTTCTTT. It yields the protein CASSVDGRQNTEAFF.

This clone came up once. The chain uses TRBV6-5 and TRBJ1-2, with 8 bases lining up with TRBD1. There are 13 residues in the CDR3. The germline V gene has CDR1 MNHEY and CDR2 SVGAGI. V lost 8 bases and J lost 5; bases outside the gene matches: 7. DNA of the CDR3: TGTGCCAGCGCCCAGGGACAGGCGTATGGCTACACCTTC. Translated: CASAQGQAYGYTF.

The CDR3 is CASSFEGEQFF. CDR3 bases: TGTGCCAGCAGTTTTGAGGGTGAGCAGTTCTTC. The chain employs TRBV12-3 or TRBV12-4 and TRBJ2-1; possible D gene TRBD2, 5 bases. The germline V and J ends were trimmed by 3 bases and 9 bases, with 6 bases remaining between them. The CDR3 is 11 residues long.

This rearrangement joins TRBV3-1 (or the pseudogene TRBV3-2) to TRBJ2-2, with D tentatively TRBD2 (6 bases). Germline-derived CDR1 and CDR2 are LGHDT and YNNKEL (reference sequence). Trimming removed 4 bases at V and 6 bases at J, with 15 bases between. The CDR3 has 15 amino acids. The CDR3 DNA reads as TGTGCCAGCAGCCGCGGGGAGGCGGCGTCCGGGGAGCTGTTTTTT. It is translated as CASSRGEAASGELFF.

The rearrangement links TRBV6-5 to TRBJ1-1, with unresolved D. Trimming shortened V by 1 base and J by 4 bases, and 13 bases separated the two germline ends. Germline V gene sequence: CDR1 MNHEY, CDR2 SVGAGI. The CDR3 is 15 residues long. In nucleotides, the CDR3 is TGTGCCAGCAGTTACTATGACCTGACACGCACTGAAGCTTTCTTT. Its protein product is CASSYYDLTRTEAFF.